Detailed here is one T cell receptor beta chain. No antigen is known for it. Naive CD8 cells, CD45RO-negative and positively selected for CCR7, excluded terminally differentiated effector memory CD45RA+ cells. The donor cohort consisted entirely of Caucasian adults residing in Nashville, Tennessee. The CDR3 spans 14 residues. Per germline, CDR1 SGHTA and CDR2 FQGNSA. V was pared by 4 bases and J by 8 bases, with 6 bases of the junction left unmatched. The entry originates in a study of shared clonotypes between healthy human individuals. The protocol was immunoSEQ multiplex PCR, while the TCRdb copy is restricted to in-frame clones and leaves out a portion. The sample records a few million clones, roughly 93% being singletons. Study conclusions and caveats: The generation probabilities recorded for non-shared clonotypes fell below those of clonotypes shared by all four donors. Incomplete sequencing of sorted subsets was indicated by rarefaction despite large depth.

The V gene is TRBV7-2, the J gene TRBJ1-4; 8 bases match TRBD1. This clonotype originated in a man aged 18 to 30 in good health. Some clones in this sample may be carry-over from other donors' samples. The sample comprised naive CD8+ T cells from PBMCs. The CDR3 DNA reads TGTGCCAGCAGCTCCCGGGACAGGATAGAAAAACTGTTTTTT. This encodes CASSSRDRIEKLFF.